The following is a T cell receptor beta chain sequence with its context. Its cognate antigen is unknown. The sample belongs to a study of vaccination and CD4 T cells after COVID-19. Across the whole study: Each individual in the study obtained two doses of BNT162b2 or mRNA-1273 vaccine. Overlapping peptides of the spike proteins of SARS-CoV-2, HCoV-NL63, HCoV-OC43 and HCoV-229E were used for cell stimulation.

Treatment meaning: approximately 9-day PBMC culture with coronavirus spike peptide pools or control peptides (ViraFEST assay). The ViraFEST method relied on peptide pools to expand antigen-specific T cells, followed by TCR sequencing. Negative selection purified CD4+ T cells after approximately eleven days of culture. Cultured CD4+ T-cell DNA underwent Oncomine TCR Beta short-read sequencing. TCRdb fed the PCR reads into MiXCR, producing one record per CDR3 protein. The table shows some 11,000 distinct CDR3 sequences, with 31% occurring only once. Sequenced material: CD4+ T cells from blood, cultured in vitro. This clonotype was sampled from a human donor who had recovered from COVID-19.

CDR3 residues: CASRRQMNTEAFF. The CDR3 DNA reads as TGTGCCAGCAGGCGACAGATGAACACTGAAGCTTTCTTT. This sequence joins TRBV6-2 or TRBV6-3 and TRBJ1-1; D perhaps matches TRBD1 (5 bases). Germline CDR1 is MNHEY and CDR2 is SVGEGT. This CDR3 contains 13 residues. The V end was cut by 6 bases, the J end by 0 bases, with 8 bases between.